The rows below give T cell receptor beta chains drawn from one sample of a study of T cell responses to AZD1222 COVID-19 vaccine. Libraries were prepared by immunoSEQ multiplex PCR; TCRdb keeps only in-frame clonotypes and omits some of them. The table has tens of thousands of clones, about 83% seen once. The starting material was peripheral blood, obtained on day 0 of AZD1222 vaccination. All receptors derive from an adult in good health. Each CDR3 is given with its conserved first and last residue. The D gene is left open where the match is weak. Where a row states a size, it is once, few, many or the class of an expanded clone; other rows omit it.

TRBV6-5,.,.,TRBJ2-2,CASGGDRIGGELFF,TGTGCCAGCGGGGGAGACAGGATTGGCGGGGAGCTGTTTTTT
TRBV5-4,.,TRBD2,TRBJ2-1,CASSFGGSNNEQFF,TGTGCCAGCAGCTTCGGGGGGAGCAACAATGAGCAGTTCTTC
TRBV9,few,.,TRBJ1-2,CASSVKAGANYGYTF,TGTGCCAGCAGCGTAAAGGCAGGGGCTAACTATGGCTACACCTTC
TRBV7-9,.,TRBD1,TRBJ2-3,CASSLARGRPDTQYF,TGTGCCAGCAGCTTAGCCAGGGGGCGCCCAGATACGCAGTATTTT
TRBV19,.,.,TRBJ2-6,CASSLGRRSGANVLTF,TGTGCCAGTAGTCTGGGCAGGCGCTCTGGGGCCAACGTCCTGACTTTC
TRBV7-9,.,.,TRBJ1-2,CASSFSTTTHGYTF,TGTGCCAGCAGCTTTTCGACGACAACCCATGGCTACACCTTC
TRBV30,.,TRBD1,TRBJ1-1,CAWSARTGGVENTEAFF,TGTGCCTGGAGTGCAAGGACAGGGGGCGTGGAGAACACTGAAGCTTTCTTT
TRBV28,.,TRBD1,TRBJ2-4,CASSLLPGQGDIQYF,TGTGCCAGCAGTTTACTGCCGGGACAGGGCGACATTCAGTACTTC
TRBV5-6,.,.,TRBJ2-7,CASSSDGGGEQYF,TGTGCCAGCAGCTCCGACGGTGGTGGCGAGCAGTACTTC
TRBV18,.,.,TRBJ1-3,CASSPTQFSGNTIYF,TGTGCCAGCTCACCTACTCAGTTCTCTGGAAACACCATATATTTT
TRBV9,.,.,TRBJ2-3,CASSVGGTDTQYF,TGTGCCAGCAGCGTAGGGGGGACAGATACGCAGTATTTT
TRBV5-6,once,TRBD1,TRBJ2-7,CASSSSGTGWGQYF,TGTGCCAGCAGCTCCTCCGGGACAGGGTGGGGACAGTACTTC
TRBV14,.,TRBD2,TRBJ2-1,CASSHPGLGGPNEQFF,TGTGCCAGCAGCCACCCGGGACTAGGGGGTCCCAATGAGCAGTTCTTC
TRBV11-2,.,TRBD1,TRBJ1-1,CASTPWEGQGLAFF,TGTGCCAGCACCCCCTGGGAGGGACAGGGATTAGCTTTCTTT
TRBV7-2,.,TRBD2,TRBJ2-7,CASSLGLAGHEQYF,TGTGCCAGCAGCTTAGGACTAGCGGGCCACGAGCAGTACTTC
TRBV6-6,.,TRBD2,TRBJ2-1,CASSNSGRANNEQFF,TGTGCCAGCAGTAATAGCGGGAGGGCAAACAATGAGCAGTTCTTC
TRBV5-4,.,.,TRBJ1-3,CASSLAGINGGNTIYF,TGTGCCAGCAGCTTGGCCGGTATAAATGGGGGAAACACCATATATTTT
TRBV6-5,.,TRBD1,TRBJ2-7,CASDRGLKQYF,TGTGCCAGTGATAGGGGGCTCAAGCAGTACTTC
TRBV3-1/TRBV3-2,.,TRBD2,TRBJ2-5,CASSQIGLALSALYQETQYF,TGTGCCAGCAGCCAGATCGGACTAGCTCTATCGGCTCTATACCAAGAGACCCAGTACTTC
TRBV5-1,.,TRBD2,TRBJ2-3,CASSLGLAGGIRADTQYF,TGCGCCAGCAGCTTGGGACTAGCGGGAGGAATAAGGGCAGATACGCAGTATTTT
TRBV6-5,.,.,TRBJ2-1,CASSYSPRYEEQFF,TGTGCCAGCAGTTACTCCCCCCGGTATGAGGAGCAGTTCTTC
TRBV15,.,TRBD1,TRBJ2-5,CATSRAQGAEETQYF,TGTGCCACCAGCAGAGCCCAGGGGGCAGAGGAGACCCAGTACTTC
TRBV7-3,few,.,TRBJ2-2,CASSPSGRADGELFF,TGTGCCAGCAGCCCCTCGGGACGAGCGGACGGGGAGCTGTTTTTT
TRBV19,medium-sized,TRBD1,TRBJ1-5,CASSPGGQGNQPQHF,TGTGCCAGTAGTCCAGGGGGTCAGGGCAATCAGCCCCAGCATTTT
TRBV7-9,.,TRBD1,TRBJ1-2,CASSLVDRGPNYGYTF,TGTGCCAGCAGCTTAGTGGACAGGGGGCCTAACTATGGCTACACCTTC
TRBV11-2,.,.,TRBJ1-6,CASSLTDNSPLHF,TGTGCCAGCAGCTTGACAGATAATTCACCCCTCCACTTT
TRBV29-1,.,.,TRBJ2-6,CSVAYSGANVLTF,TGCAGCGTTGCCTACTCTGGGGCCAACGTCCTGACTTTC
TRBV14,.,TRBD2,TRBJ2-2,CASSQAPGLETSGGELFF,TGTGCCAGCAGCCAGGCACCGGGACTAGAGACTTCGGGCGGGGAGCTGTTTTTT
TRBV9,.,.,TRBJ1-3,CASSKTPSGSENTIYF,TGTGCCAGCAGCAAAACACCGTCCGGGTCGGAAAACACCATATATTTT
TRBV5-5,.,.,TRBJ2-7,CASSLGTASYEQYF,TGTGCCAGCAGCTTGGGGACCGCCTCCTACGAGCAGTACTTC
TRBV28,.,TRBD1,TRBJ2-3,CASRTGMADTQYF,TGTGCCAGCAGGACAGGGATGGCAGATACGCAGTATTTT
TRBV9,.,.,TRBJ2-7,CASSALAGDLGEQYF,TGTGCCAGCAGCGCCCTAGCAGGGGATTTGGGCGAGCAGTACTTC
TRBV18,.,TRBD1,TRBJ2-1,CASSLTGGTYNEQFF,TGTGCCAGCTCACTTACAGGGGGCACCTACAATGAGCAGTTCTTC
TRBV11-2,.,.,TRBJ2-5,CASSLAQGETQYF,TGTGCCAGCAGCTTAGCGCAGGGTGAGACCCAGTACTTC
TRBV11-1,few,.,TRBJ1-6,CASSLGPPGGGSPLHF,TGTGCCAGCAGCTTAGGCCCCCCGGGCGGGGGCTCACCCCTCCACTTT
TRBV9,.,.,TRBJ1-1,CASSVDAGANTEAFF,TGTGCCAGCAGCGTAGATGCAGGAGCGAACACTGAAGCTTTCTTT
TRBV12-3/TRBV12-4,.,.,TRBJ1-2,CASSFERYGYTF,TGTGCCAGCAGTTTTGAGCGCTATGGCTACACCTTC
TRBV28,.,TRBD1,TRBJ1-5,CASTSRQGNQPQHF,TGTGCCAGCACCTCGAGACAGGGGAATCAGCCCCAGCATTTT
TRBV28,once,TRBD1,TRBJ2-2,CASNPLWTGDNTGELFF,TGTGCCAGCAATCCGCTGTGGACAGGGGATAATACCGGGGAGCTGTTTTTT
TRBV7-9,once,.,TRBJ2-1,CASGGNRARGSYNEQFF,TGTGCCAGCGGGGGCAACAGGGCCCGTGGCTCCTACAATGAGCAGTTCTTC
TRBV5-1,.,TRBD1,TRBJ2-7,CASSLTTGDNYEQYF,TGCGCCAGCAGCTTGACTACAGGGGATAACTACGAGCAGTACTTC
TRBV10-2,.,TRBD1,TRBJ2-7,CASSAGQGGKQYF,TGCGCCAGCAGTGCGGGACAGGGGGGGAAGCAGTACTTC
TRBV7-9,once,TRBD2,TRBJ2-3,CASSLTSGRTDTQYF,TGTGCCAGCAGCCTGACTAGCGGGCGCACAGATACGCAGTATTTT
TRBV2,once,.,TRBJ1-1,CASTVPLNTEAFF,TGTGCCAGCACTGTGCCCCTGAACACTGAAGCTTTCTTT
TRBV3-1/TRBV3-2,.,.,TRBJ2-7,CASSQEPSYEQYF,TGTGCCAGCAGCCAGGAGCCCTCCTACGAGCAGTACTTC
TRBV28,.,.,TRBJ1-5,CASSLRLGQMIYSNQPQHF,TGTGCCAGCAGTTTGCGGCTCGGACAGATGATCTATAGCAATCAGCCCCAGCATTTT
TRBV7-9,.,TRBD1,TRBJ1-2,CASSFGQGEYGYTF,TGTGCCAGCAGCTTTGGACAGGGGGAATATGGCTACACCTTC
TRBV19,.,.,TRBJ1-1,CASSINLNRDTEAFF,TGTGCCAGTAGTATAAATCTCAATCGGGACACTGAAGCTTTCTTT
TRBV4-2,.,.,TRBJ1-3,CASSQDRGVSSGNTIYF,TGTGCCAGCAGCCAAGACCGAGGGGTGAGCTCTGGAAACACCATATATTTT
TRBV6-1,.,TRBD1,TRBJ1-6,CASSEAGQGNSPLHF,TGTGCCAGCAGTGAAGCTGGACAGGGGAACTCACCCCTCCACTTT
TRBV6-1,.,TRBD1,TRBJ2-7,CASSDPDRVISYEQYF,TGTGCCAGCAGTGACCCAGACAGGGTAATCTCCTACGAGCAGTACTTC
TRBV5-4,.,.,TRBJ2-7,CASSNGLPREQYF,TGTGCCAGCAGCAACGGGCTACCGAGGGAGCAGTACTTC
TRBV2,.,.,TRBJ2-3,CASSGVMWGGGSDTQYF,TGTGCCAGCAGTGGGGTTATGTGGGGGGGCGGCTCAGATACGCAGTATTTT
TRBV19,.,.,TRBJ1-6,CASSIQGSSYNSPLHF,TGTGCCAGTAGTATTCAGGGATCATCCTATAATTCACCCCTCCACTTT
TRBV4-1,.,.,TRBJ1-5,CASSQGTTKWPQHF,TGCGCCAGCAGCCAAGGGACCACGAAATGGCCCCAGCATTTT
TRBV11-3,.,TRBD2,TRBJ2-3,CASSFRAGGPPDTQYF,TGTGCCAGCAGCTTTCGAGCGGGGGGGCCCCCAGATACGCAGTATTTT
TRBV19,.,.,TRBJ2-7,CASSIDRRGPYEQYF,TGTGCCAGTAGTATAGATCGGCGGGGGCCCTACGAGCAGTACTTC
TRBV19,.,TRBD1,TRBJ1-1,CASSIGEGAAFF,TGTGCCAGTAGTATAGGCGAGGGGGCAGCTTTCTTT